The TCR beta chain under discussion was sequenced for a study of early T cells in non-severe SARS-CoV-2 infection. A single record per CDR3 protein comes from TCRdb applying MiXCR to the 5' RACE reads. The sample comprises roughly 80,000 distinct CDR3 sequences, around an eighth of which are singletons, and around 3.3% rests with the top ten. This clonotype was counted only a few times. CDR3 length: 15 residues. The junction had 8 bases not matched to a gene; V was cut back by 2 bases and J by 4 bases. Germline V gene lookup returns CDR1 LGHDT and CDR2 YNNKEL (reference sequence). Specimen: whole blood. This TCR derives from an adult who was a healthcare worker with PCR-confirmed SARS-CoV-2 infection or an uninfected control (not recorded which). The genes are TRBV3-1 and TRBJ2-7; TRBD1 agrees at 7 bases. This chain's CDR3 is CASSQSGGVRYEQYF. CDR3 in DNA: TGTGCCAGCAGCCAATCAGGGGGTGTGAGGTACGAGCAGTACTTC.